This T cell receptor (beta chain) was recovered during a study of T cell repertoires in cytomegalovirus infection. The germline V and J ends were trimmed by 3 bases and 1 base, with 16 bases remaining between them. Germline-derived CDR1 and CDR2 are GTSNPN and SVGIG (reference sequence). This CDR3 is built from 15 residues. Using its own MiXCR run on the reads, TCRdb lists one record per CDR3 protein. The sample lists over 250,000 distinct CDR3 sequences, roughly 25% seen once, with around 14% in the top ten. Source material: PBMCs. The sequence came from a human donor in good health (CMV status not recorded). Some clones in this sample may be carry-over from other donors' samples. The chain has TRBV30 and TRBJ2-7; D gene unclear. In nucleotides, the CDR3 is TGTGCCTGGAGAGATTATGTGGGTCTTTCCTACGAGCAGTACTTC. Protein sequence: CAWRDYVGLSYEQYF. The entire variable domain, with the rest obtained from reference TRBV30 and TRBJ2-7, is as follows: SQTIHQWPATLVQPVGSPLSLECTVEGTSNPNLYWYRQAAGRGLQLLFYSVGIGQISSEVPQNLSASRPQDRQFILSSKKLLLSDSGFYLCAWRDYVGLSYEQYFGPGTRLTVT.